This entry is about one T cell receptor beta chain. V lost 2 bases and J 5 bases, leaving 4 bases between the germline ends. The CDR3 runs to 11 residues. Germline lookup yields CDR1 MNHNS and CDR2 SASEGT. Produced via immunoSEQ multiplex PCR; TCRdb's table is partial and in-frame only. The sample holds about 110,000 clones, approximately 90% seen once. The data stem from a study of control samples from healthy donors and cancer patients. The TCR comes from a woman aged 55-69 years with lung cancer. The sample taken for sequencing was PBMCs. J is TRBJ2-7 and V is TRBV6-1; D uncertain. CDR3 bases: TGTGCCAGCAGTGAAAGCCACGAGCAGTACTTC. The encoded protein is CASSESHEQYF.